Listed below are T cell receptor beta chains from one sample, sequenced in a study of regulatory T cells in long-lasting Graves disease. TCRdb recomputed calls from the multiplex PCR reads with MiXCR, one row per CDR3 protein. The sample has roughly 490,000 distinct CDR3 sequences, less than 25% seen once. Sample: peripheral blood mononuclear cells (PBMCs), taken when the disease was refractory, from a patient treated with antithyroid drugs. All receptors come from a female donor with Graves disease. Both conserved end residues are part of each CDR3. The D gene is left open where the match is weak. Some rows have no size entry. The others give once, few or many, or a class for an expanded clone.

TRBV15	-	many	TRBJ2-7	13	CATSRGGRFEQYF	TGTGCCACCAGCAGAGGCGGACGTTTCGAGCAGTACTTC
TRBV7-2	-	many	TRBJ2-7	13	CASSGWPFYEQYF	TGTGCCAGCAGCGGGTGGCCTTTTTACGAGCAGTACTTC
TRBV6-2/TRBV6-3	-	many	TRBJ2-5	13	CASSTYGGETQYF	TGTGCCAGCAGTACCTACGGGGGCGAGACCCAGTACTTC
TRBV20-1	-	few	TRBJ1-4	15	CSAPLQGRTNEKLFF	TGCAGTGCTCCACTACAGGGCCGAACTAATGAAAAACTGTTTTTT
TRBV3-1	TRBD1	-	TRBJ1-2	17	CASSQEEATRGLYGYTF	TGTGCCAGCAGCCAAGAAGAAGCCACCAGGGGGCTCTATGGCTACACCTTC
TRBV19	-	few	TRBJ1-4	15	CASRPNGGMNEKLFF	TGTGCCAGTAGGCCGAATGGGGGCATGAATGAAAAACTGTTTTTT
TRBV9	-	few	TRBJ1-1	18	CASSAYRYGAGIGTEAFF	TGTGCCAGCAGCGCTTACCGGTACGGGGCAGGGATCGGCACTGAAGCTTTCTTT
TRBV20-1	-	few	TRBJ1-5	12	CSVGEIHQPQHF	TGCAGCGTCGGAGAGATACATCAGCCCCAGCATTTT
TRBV19	-	many	TRBJ1-5	15	CASTTGRSDNQPQHF	TGTGCCAGTACCACTGGACGCTCTGACAATCAGCCCCAGCATTTT
TRBV24-1	-	many	TRBJ1-2	13	CATSDFTSYGYTF	TGTGCCACCAGTGATTTTACGAGCTATGGCTACACCTTC
TRBV28	TRBD1	-	TRBJ2-1	15	CASSLTGASYNEQFF	TGTGCCAGCAGCCTTACAGGGGCATCCTACAATGAGCAGTTCTTC
TRBV3-1	-	few	TRBJ1-1	14	CASSPTVTNTEAFF	TGTGCCAGCAGCCCAACAGTTACGAACACTGAAGCTTTCTTT
TRBV7-2	-	many	TRBJ2-7	17	CASSLALQGGSGYEQYF	TGTGCCAGCAGCTTAGCGCTTCAGGGAGGCTCCGGCTACGAGCAGTACTTC
TRBV5-6	-	-	TRBJ2-5	15	CASSLFVVSQETQYF	TGTGCCAGCAGCTTGTTTGTGGTTTCCCAAGAGACCCAGTACTTC
TRBV4-3	-	-	TRBJ2-2	15	CASSQQTLSTGELFF	TGCGCCAGCAGCCAACAGACTTTAAGCACCGGGGAGCTGTTTTTT
TRBV5-6	-	-	TRBJ2-7	16	CASSLAAAGITYEQYF	TGTGCCAGCAGCTTGGCGGCAGCGGGTATCACCTACGAGCAGTACTTC
TRBV28	-	many	TRBJ1-4	13	CASGSGDGEKLFF	TGTGCCAGCGGATCAGGGGATGGCGAAAAACTGTTTTTT
TRBV18	-	-	TRBJ1-1	14	CASSPRREGTEAFF	TGTGCCAGCTCACCACGTAGGGAGGGTACTGAAGCTTTCTTT
TRBV9	TRBD1	many	TRBJ1-2	14	CASSPGQRSDGYTF	TGTGCCAGCAGCCCGGGACAGAGGAGCGATGGCTACACCTTC
TRBV6-1	TRBD1	many	TRBJ1-2	14	CASSEGQAHYGYTF	TGTGCCAGCAGTGAGGGACAGGCGCACTATGGCTACACCTTC
TRBV28	-	many	TRBJ2-7	15	CASSLLSLSSYEQYF	TGTGCCAGCAGTTTATTGAGCCTGAGCTCCTACGAGCAGTACTTC
TRBV11-2	-	many	TRBJ2-5	13	CASSFAGIETQYF	TGTGCCAGCAGCTTTGCGGGGATTGAGACCCAGTACTTC
TRBV19	-	-	TRBJ2-7	13	CASSMVPGTEQYF	TGTGCCAGTAGTATGGTCCCAGGGACCGAGCAGTACTTC
TRBV6-2/TRBV6-3	-	-	TRBJ2-7	14	CASSYGTPPYEQYF	TGTGCCAGCAGTTACGGGACGCCCCCCTACGAGCAGTACTTC
TRBV5-6	-	few	TRBJ1-4	16	CASDKGGLATNEKLFF	TGTGCCAGCGACAAGGGGGGGCTTGCAACTAATGAAAAACTGTTTTTT
TRBV7-2	-	many	TRBJ1-2	13	CASSLGGAGGYTF	TGTGCCAGCAGCTTAGGGGGGGCCGGGGGCTACACCTTC
TRBV28	-	many	TRBJ1-4	17	CASSFAGFTTTNEKLFF	TGTGCCAGCAGTTTCGCGGGGTTTACTACAACTAATGAAAAACTGTTTTTT
TRBV28	-	many	TRBJ2-3	14	CASSFVLGTDTQYF	TGTGCCAGCAGTTTTGTCCTTGGCACAGATACGCAGTATTTT
TRBV12-3/TRBV12-4	-	-	TRBJ2-3	15	CASSLHNFGTDTQYF	TGTGCCAGCAGTTTACACAACTTCGGCACAGATACGCAGTATTTT
TRBV28	TRBD2	-	TRBJ2-7	15	CASSFAGLSSYEQYF	TGTGCCAGCAGTTTTGCGGGACTAAGCTCCTACGAGCAGTACTTC
TRBV6-1	TRBD1	many	TRBJ1-5	16	CATLRQGSVGNQPQHF	TGTGCCACCCTAAGACAGGGATCAGTCGGCAATCAGCCCCAGCATTTT
TRBV10-3	-	few	TRBJ2-2	15	CAISGTRSNTGELFF	TGTGCCATCAGCGGCACTCGATCGAACACCGGGGAGCTGTTTTTT
TRBV5-1	-	few	TRBJ2-5	15	CASSPTGPGQETQYF	TGCGCCAGCAGCCCCACAGGACCGGGCCAAGAGACCCAGTACTTC
TRBV2	TRBD1	many	TRBJ1-1	14	CASIPGQGNTEAFF	TGTGCCAGCATTCCCGGACAGGGAAACACTGAAGCTTTCTTT
TRBV2	TRBD1	many	TRBJ2-2	13	CASRQGQTGELFF	TGTGCCAGCCGACAGGGCCAGACCGGGGAGCTGTTTTTT
TRBV29-1	-	few	TRBJ1-5	14	CSANTGTANQPQHF	TGCAGCGCTAACACCGGGACGGCTAATCAGCCCCAGCATTTT
TRBV28	TRBD1	-	TRBJ2-3	14	CASSTGTGTDTQYF	TGTGCCAGTTCCACCGGGACAGGGACAGATACGCAGTATTTT